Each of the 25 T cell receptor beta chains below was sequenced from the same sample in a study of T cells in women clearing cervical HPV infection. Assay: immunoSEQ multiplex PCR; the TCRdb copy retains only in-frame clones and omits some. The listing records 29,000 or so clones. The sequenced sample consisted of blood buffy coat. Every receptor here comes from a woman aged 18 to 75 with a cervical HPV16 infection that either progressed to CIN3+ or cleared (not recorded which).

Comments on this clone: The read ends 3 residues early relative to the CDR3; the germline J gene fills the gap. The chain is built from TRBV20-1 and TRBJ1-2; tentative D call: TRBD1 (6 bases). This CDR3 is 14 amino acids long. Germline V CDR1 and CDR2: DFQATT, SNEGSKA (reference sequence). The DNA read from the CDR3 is TGCAGTGCTAGCGTAACAGGGCGGTCGGGGGGC. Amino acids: CSASVTGRSGG. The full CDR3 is CSASVTGRSGGYTF.

CDR3 DNA, as far as it was read: TGTGCCAGCAGTGCCAACAGGGGGCTCGGCTATGGC. It is translated as CASSANRGLGYG. The complete CDR3 protein is CASSANRGLGYGYTF. The rearrangement links TRBV6-1 to TRBJ1-2; 9 bases fit TRBD1. Coverage ceases 3 residues before the CDR3 finishes, and the germline J gene fills in the end. Germline V gene data show CDR1 as MNHNS and CDR2 as SASEGT. The CDR3 runs 15 residues. Losses at the gene ends were 4 bases for V and 4 bases for J; bases not matched to a gene: 7.

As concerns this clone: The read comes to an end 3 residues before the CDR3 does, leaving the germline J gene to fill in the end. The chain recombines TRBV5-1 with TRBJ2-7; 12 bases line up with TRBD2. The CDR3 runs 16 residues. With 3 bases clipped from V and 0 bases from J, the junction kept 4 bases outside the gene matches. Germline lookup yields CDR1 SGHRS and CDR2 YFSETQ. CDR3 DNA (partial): TGCGCCAGCAGCTATCGACTAGCGGGGGACTCCTACGAG. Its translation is CASSYRLAGDSYE. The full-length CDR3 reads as CASSYRLAGDSYEQYF.

Here the CDR3 reads CASSLFEPRYEQYF. CDR3 DNA, as far as it was read: TGTGCCAGCAGCTTATTTGAACCTCGGTACGAG. The V and J genes are TRBV7-9 and TRBJ2-7; D not certain. Sequencing ends 3 residues short of the CDR3 end; the germline J gene provides the rest. Trimming took off 2 bases at V and 4 bases at J, with 12 bases between the two ends. This CDR3 comprises 14 residues. Germline CDR1 and CDR2: SEHNR and FQNEAQ (reference sequence).

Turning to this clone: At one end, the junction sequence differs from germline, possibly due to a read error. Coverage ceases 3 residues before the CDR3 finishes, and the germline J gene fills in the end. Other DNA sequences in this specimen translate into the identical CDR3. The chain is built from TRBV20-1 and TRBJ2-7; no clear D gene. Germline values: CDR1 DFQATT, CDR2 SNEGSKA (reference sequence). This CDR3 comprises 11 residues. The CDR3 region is CSASDTYEQYF. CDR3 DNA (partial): TGCAGCGCTAGTGACACCTACGAG.

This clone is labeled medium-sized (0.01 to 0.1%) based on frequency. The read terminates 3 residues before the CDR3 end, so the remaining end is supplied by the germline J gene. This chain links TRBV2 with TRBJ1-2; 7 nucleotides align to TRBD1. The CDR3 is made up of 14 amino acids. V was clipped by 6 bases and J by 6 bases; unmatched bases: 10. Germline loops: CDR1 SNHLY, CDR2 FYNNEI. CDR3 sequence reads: CASSLLTGVDGYTF. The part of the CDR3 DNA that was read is TGTGCCAGCAGCTTACTTACAGGGGTTGATGGC.

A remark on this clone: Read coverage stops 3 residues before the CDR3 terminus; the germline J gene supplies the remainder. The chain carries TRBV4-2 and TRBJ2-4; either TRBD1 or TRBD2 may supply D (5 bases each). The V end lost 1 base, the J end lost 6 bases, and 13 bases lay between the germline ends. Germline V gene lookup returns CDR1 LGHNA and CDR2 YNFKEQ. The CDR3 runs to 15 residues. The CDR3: CASSQARGGGNIQYF. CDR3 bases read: TGTGCCAGCAGCCAAGCAAGGGGTGGAGGAAACATT.

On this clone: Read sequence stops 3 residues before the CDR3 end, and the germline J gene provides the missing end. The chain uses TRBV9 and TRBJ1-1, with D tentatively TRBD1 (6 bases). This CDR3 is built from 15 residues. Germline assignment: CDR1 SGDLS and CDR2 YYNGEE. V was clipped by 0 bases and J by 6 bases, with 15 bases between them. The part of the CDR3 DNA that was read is TGTGCCAGCAGCGTAGGCAGGGGAAGGGGTTCTGAA. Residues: CASSVGRGRGSE. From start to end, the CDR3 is CASSVGRGRGSEAFF.

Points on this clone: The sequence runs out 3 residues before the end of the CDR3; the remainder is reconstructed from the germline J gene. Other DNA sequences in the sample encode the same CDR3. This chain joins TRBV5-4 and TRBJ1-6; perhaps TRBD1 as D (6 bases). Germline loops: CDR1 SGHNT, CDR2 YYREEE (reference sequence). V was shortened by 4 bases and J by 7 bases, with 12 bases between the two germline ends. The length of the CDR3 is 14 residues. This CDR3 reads CASSVRQENSPLHF. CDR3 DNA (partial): TGTGCCAGCAGCGTGAGACAGGAGAATTCACCC.

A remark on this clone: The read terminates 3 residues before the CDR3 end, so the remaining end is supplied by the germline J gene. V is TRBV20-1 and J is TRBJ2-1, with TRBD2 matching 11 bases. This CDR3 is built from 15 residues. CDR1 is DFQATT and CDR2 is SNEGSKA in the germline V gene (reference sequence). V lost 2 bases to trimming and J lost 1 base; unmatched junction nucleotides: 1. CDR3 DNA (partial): TGCAGTGCTAGACCTAGCGGGAGGTCCTACAATGAG. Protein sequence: CSARPSGRSYNE. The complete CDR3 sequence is CSARPSGRSYNEQFF.

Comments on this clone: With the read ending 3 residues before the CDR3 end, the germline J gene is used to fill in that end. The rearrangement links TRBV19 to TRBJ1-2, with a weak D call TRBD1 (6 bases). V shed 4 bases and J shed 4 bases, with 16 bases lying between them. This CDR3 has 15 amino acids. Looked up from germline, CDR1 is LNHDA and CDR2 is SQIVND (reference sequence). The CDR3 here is CASSREGGALYGYTF. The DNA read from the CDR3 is TGTGCCAGTAGTAGGGAGGGGGGGGCCCTCTATGGC.

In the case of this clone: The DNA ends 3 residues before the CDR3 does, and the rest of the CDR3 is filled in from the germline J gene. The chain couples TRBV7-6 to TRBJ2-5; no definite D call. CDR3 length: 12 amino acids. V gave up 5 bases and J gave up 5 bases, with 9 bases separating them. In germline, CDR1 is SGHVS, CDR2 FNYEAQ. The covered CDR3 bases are TGTGCCAGCAGCGCTAACGCGGAGACC. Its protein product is CASSANAET. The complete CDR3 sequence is CASSANAETQYF.

The covered CDR3 bases are TGCGCCAGCAGCTTGGCCCCGGGACAGGCCGGCAATGAG. As protein: CASSLAPGQAGNE. The full CDR3 protein is CASSLAPGQAGNEQFF. The V call is TRBV5-1, the J call TRBJ2-1, with 8 bases that match TRBD1. The CDR3 extends 3 residues past the end of the read, so its final part is completed from the germline J gene. From germline, CDR1 is SGHRS and CDR2 YFSETQ. The CDR3 sequence is 16 residues long. V gave up 0 bases and J gave up 6 bases; unmatched junction bases: 8. Using reference TRBV5-1 and TRBJ2-1 for the parts outside the CDR3, the full variable domain is KAGVTQTPRYLIKTRGQQVTLSCSPISGHRSVSWYQQTPGQGLQFLFEYFSETQRNKGNFPGRFSGRQFSNSRSEMNVSTLELGDSALYLCASSLAPGQAGNEQFFGPGTRLTVL.

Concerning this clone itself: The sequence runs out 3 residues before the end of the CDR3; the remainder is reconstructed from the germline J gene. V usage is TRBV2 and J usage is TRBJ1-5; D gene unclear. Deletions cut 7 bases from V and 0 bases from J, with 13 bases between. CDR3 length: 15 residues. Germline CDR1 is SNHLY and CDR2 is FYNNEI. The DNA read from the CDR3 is TGTGCCAGCACCCGCGCGGGGAGTAGCAATCAGCCC. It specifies CASTRAGSSNQP. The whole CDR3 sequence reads CASTRAGSSNQPQHF.

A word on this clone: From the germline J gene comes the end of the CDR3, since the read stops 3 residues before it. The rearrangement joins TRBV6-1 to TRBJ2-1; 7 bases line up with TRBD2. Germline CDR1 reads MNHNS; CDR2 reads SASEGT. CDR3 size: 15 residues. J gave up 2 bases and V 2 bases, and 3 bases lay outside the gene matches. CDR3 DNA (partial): TGTGCCAGCAGTGAAAGCGGGGAGACCTACAATGAG. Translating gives CASSESGETYNE. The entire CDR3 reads CASSESGETYNEQFF.

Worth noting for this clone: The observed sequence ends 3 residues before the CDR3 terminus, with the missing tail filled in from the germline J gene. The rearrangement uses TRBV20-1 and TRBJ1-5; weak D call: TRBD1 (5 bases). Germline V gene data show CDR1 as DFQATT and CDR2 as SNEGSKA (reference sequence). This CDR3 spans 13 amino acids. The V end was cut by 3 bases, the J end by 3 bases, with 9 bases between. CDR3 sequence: CSARTAFNQPQHF. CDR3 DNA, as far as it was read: TGCAGTGCTAGGACAGCATTCAATCAGCCC.

The CDR3 sequence: CAWSRGYSTDTQYF. The DNA read from the CDR3 is TGTGCCTGGAGTAGGGGGTACAGCACAGATACG. The chain couples TRBV30 to TRBJ2-3, with D possibly being TRBD1 (6 bases). The read ends 3 residues before the CDR3 terminus; that terminus is restored from the germline J gene. Trimming took 2 bases from V and 0 from J, leaving 9 bases between them. CDR3 length equals 14 residues. CDR1 is GTSNPN, CDR2 SVGIG, per germline (reference sequence).

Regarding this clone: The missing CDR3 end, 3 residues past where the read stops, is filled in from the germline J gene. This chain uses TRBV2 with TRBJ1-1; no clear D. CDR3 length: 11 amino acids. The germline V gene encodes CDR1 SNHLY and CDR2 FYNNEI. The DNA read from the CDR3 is TGTGCCAGCACACAGCCGATCCAA. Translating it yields CASTQPIQ. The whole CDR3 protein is CASTQPIQAFF.

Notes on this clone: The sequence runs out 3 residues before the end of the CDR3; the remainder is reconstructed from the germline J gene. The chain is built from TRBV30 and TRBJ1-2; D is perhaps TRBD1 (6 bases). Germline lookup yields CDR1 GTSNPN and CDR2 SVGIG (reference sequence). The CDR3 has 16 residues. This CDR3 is CAWSVLMWGGAKGYTF. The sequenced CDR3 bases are TGTGCCTGGAGTGTACTTATGTGGGGGGGCGCTAAGGGC.

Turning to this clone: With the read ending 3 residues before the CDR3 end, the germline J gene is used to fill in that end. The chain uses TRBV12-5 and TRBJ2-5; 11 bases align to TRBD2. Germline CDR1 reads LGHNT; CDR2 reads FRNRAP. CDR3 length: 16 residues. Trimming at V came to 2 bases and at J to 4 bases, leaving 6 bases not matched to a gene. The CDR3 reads CASGLSLAGGLETQYF. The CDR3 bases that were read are TGTGCTAGTGGTTTGTCCCTAGCGGGGGGTTTAGAGACC.

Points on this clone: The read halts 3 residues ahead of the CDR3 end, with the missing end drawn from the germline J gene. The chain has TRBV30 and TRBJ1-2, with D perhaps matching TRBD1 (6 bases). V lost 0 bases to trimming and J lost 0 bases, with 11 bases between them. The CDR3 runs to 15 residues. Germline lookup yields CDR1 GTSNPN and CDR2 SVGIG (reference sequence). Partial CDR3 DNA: TGTGCCTGGAGTGTAGGGGGAACCTCTAACTATGGC. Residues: CAWSVGGTSNYG. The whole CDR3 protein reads CAWSVGGTSNYGYTF. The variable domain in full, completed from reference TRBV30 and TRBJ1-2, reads SQTIHQWPATLVQPVGSPLSLECTVEGTSNPNLYWYRQAAGRGLQLLFYSVGIGQISSEVPQNLSASRPQDRQFILSSKKLLLSDSGFYLCAWSVGGTSNYGYTFGSGTRLTVV.

The CDR3 bases that were read are TGTGCCTGGAGGGGACAGGGGCAAAACTATGGC. As protein: CAWRGQGQNYG. The CDR3 as a whole reads CAWRGQGQNYGYTF. The chain carries TRBV30 and TRBJ1-2; 10 positions match TRBD1. Read data end 3 residues before the CDR3 end; the end is taken from the germline J gene. The germline CDR1 and CDR2 sequences are GTSNPN and SVGIG (reference sequence). V gave up 3 bases and J gave up 2 bases; unmatched junction bases: 3. CDR3 size: 14 residues.

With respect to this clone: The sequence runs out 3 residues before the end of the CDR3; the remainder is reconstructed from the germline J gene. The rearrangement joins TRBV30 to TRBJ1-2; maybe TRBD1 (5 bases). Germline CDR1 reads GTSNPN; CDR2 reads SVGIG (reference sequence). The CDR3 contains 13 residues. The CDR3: CAWSPGGSYDYTF. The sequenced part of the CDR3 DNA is TGTGCCTGGAGTCCCGGGGGGAGCTACGAC.

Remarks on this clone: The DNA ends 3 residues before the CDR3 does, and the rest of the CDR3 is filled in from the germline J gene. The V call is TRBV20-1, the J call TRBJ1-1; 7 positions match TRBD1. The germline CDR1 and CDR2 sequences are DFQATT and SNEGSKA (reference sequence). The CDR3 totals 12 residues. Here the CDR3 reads CSAKRGTDEAFF. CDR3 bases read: TGCAGTGCTAAGAGGGGGACAGACGAA.

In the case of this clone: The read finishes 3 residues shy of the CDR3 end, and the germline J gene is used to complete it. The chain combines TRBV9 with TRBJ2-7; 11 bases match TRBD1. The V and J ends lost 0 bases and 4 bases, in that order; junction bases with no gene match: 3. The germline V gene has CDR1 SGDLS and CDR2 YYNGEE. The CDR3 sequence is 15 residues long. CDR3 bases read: TGTGCCAGCAGCGTAGGGACAGGGGGCGGTTACGAG. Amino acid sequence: CASSVGTGGGYE. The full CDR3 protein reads CASSVGTGGGYEQYF.